Below, 28 T cell receptor beta chains from the same sample are listed, as sequenced in a study of OX40 agonist ivuxolimab in advanced cancers. TCRdb keeps only in-frame clones here, not all; method: immunoSEQ multiplex PCR. The table records around 72,000 clones, 65% to 85% of them present only once. The sample here was CD4+ or CD8+ T cells sorted from blood, taken in a trial of the OX40 agonist ivuxolimab. The source is an adult with an advanced solid tumor such as melanoma, head and neck, liver or kidney cancer.

The chain employs TRBV29-1 and TRBJ1-1; no reliable D call. The V end was cut by 0 bases, the J end by 5 bases, with 10 bases between. Germline assignment: CDR1 SQVTM and CDR2 ANQGSEA. CDR3 length equals 13 residues. This CDR3 is CSVEDPGRTEAFF. The DNA for the CDR3 is TGCAGCGTTGAAGATCCCGGGCGGACTGAAGCTTTCTTT. Full variable domain (missing parts from reference TRBV29-1 and TRBJ1-1): SAVISQKPSRDICQRGTSLTIQCQVDSQVTMMFWYRQQPGQSLTLIATANQGSEATYESGFVIDKFPISRPNLTFSTLTVSNMSPEDSSIYLCSVEDPGRTEAFFGQGTRLTVV.

This clone was counted between two and nine times. The chain's CDR3 is CASRRPDPSSYNEQFF. The CDR3 DNA sequence: TGTGCCAGCAGGCGACCGGACCCGAGCTCCTACAATGAGCAGTTCTTC. The chain links TRBV7-9 to TRBJ2-1; D gene uncertain. Deletions cut 6 bases from V and 0 bases from J, with 15 bases between. The CDR3 spans 16 residues. The germline CDR1 and CDR2 sequences are SEHNR and FQNEAQ (reference sequence). Full variable domain (rest looked up from reference TRBV7-9 and TRBJ2-1): DTGVSQNPRHKITKRGQNVTFRCDPISEHNRLYWYRQTLGQGPEFLTYFQNEAQLEKSRLLSDRFSAERPKGSFSTLEIQRTEQGDSAMYLCASRRPDPSSYNEQFFGPGTRLTVL.

The chain couples TRBV11-2 to TRBJ1-4; D unclear. Trimming took off 3 bases at V and 3 bases at J, with 8 bases between the two ends. CDR3 length: 14 residues. Germline CDR1 SGHAT, CDR2 FQNNGV. The CDR3 is CASSFNPANEKLFF. The DNA for the CDR3 is TGTGCCAGCAGCTTTAATCCTGCTAATGAAAAACTGTTTTTT.

This clone was observed a few times. The chain employs TRBV27 and TRBJ1-1; D gene ambiguous. V lost 3 bases and J 7 bases, leaving 0 bases between the germline ends. Germline-derived CDR1 and CDR2 are MNHEY and SMNVEV (reference sequence). This CDR3 spans 9 amino acids. CDR3 sequence: CASSFEAFF. The DNA of the CDR3 is TGTGCCAGCAGTTTTGAAGCTTTCTTT.

The chain joins TRBV14 to TRBJ1-1; unclear D gene. Germline CDR1 and CDR2: SGHDN and FVKESK. The V end lost 1 base, the J end lost 6 bases, and 6 bases lay between the germline ends. This CDR3 has 12 residues. This CDR3 reads CASSQVGAEAFF. For the CDR3, the DNA is TGTGCCAGCAGCCAAGTGGGTGCTGAAGCTTTCTTT.

This chain links TRBV11-3 with TRBJ1-6, with a weak D call TRBD1 (5 bases). The V gene's germline CDR1 is SGHNT and CDR2 YENEEA. The CDR3 extends over 13 amino acids. Trimming pared 4 bases from V and 8 bases from J, leaving 9 bases between. The CDR3 protein is CASSSQGDSPLHF. DNA of the CDR3: TGTGCCAGCAGCTCCCAGGGAGATTCACCCCTCCACTTT.

A note on this clone: This sample also contains other DNA sequences that code for the same CDR3. The chain recombines TRBV4-1 with TRBJ2-7; 7 bases align to TRBD1. CDR1 is MGHRA, CDR2 YSYEKL, per germline. This CDR3 has 13 residues. V lost 3 bases and J lost 7; bases outside the gene matches: 6. In DNA form, the CDR3 reads TGCGCCAGCAGCCACGGGACAGAGGGAGAGCAGTACTTC. The encoded protein is CASSHGTEGEQYF.

This clone was found a few times. The V and J genes are TRBV19 and TRBJ1-1; possibly TRBD1 for D (6 bases). Germline V gene sequence: CDR1 LNHDA, CDR2 SQIVND (reference sequence). This CDR3 is built from 13 residues. V was trimmed by 6 bases and J by 4 bases, leaving 12 bases between them. The CDR3 loop reads CASSRQVGTEAFF. CDR3 DNA: TGTGCCAGTAGCCGACAGGTGGGCACTGAAGCTTTCTTT.

The chain joins TRBV5-4 to TRBJ2-1; D is possibly TRBD1 (5 bases). The germline V gene encodes CDR1 SGHNT and CDR2 YYREEE (reference sequence). The CDR3 loop spans 15 amino acids. Trimming left V 2 bases short and J 3 bases short, with 12 bases between. The CDR3 sequence: CASSLDGHHYNEQFF. In DNA form, the CDR3 reads TGTGCCAGCAGCTTAGACGGACACCACTACAATGAGCAGTTCTTC.

V gene TRBV18 combines with J gene TRBJ1-2, with D possibly matching TRBD1 (6 bases). Germline V lookup: CDR1 KGHSH, CDR2 LQKENI. CDR3 length equals 15 residues. V dropped 4 bases and J dropped 7 bases, with 19 bases sitting between them. For the CDR3, the DNA is TGTGCCAGCTCACAAACAGAACTACAGGGTACTGGCTACACCTTC. Encoded protein: CASSQTELQGTGYTF.

The chain couples TRBV18 to TRBJ1-3, with D possibly matching TRBD1 (5 bases). Between the trimmed V and J ends, which lost 5 bases and 3 bases, there was a span of 8 bases. CDR3 length: 13 residues. CDR1 and CDR2 (germline): KGHSH, LQKENI. CDR3 bases: TGTGCCAGCTCAGGAGACAGTGGAAACACCATATATTTT. It specifies CASSGDSGNTIYF.

V usage is TRBV19 and J usage is TRBJ1-2; a weak D match, TRBD1 (5 bases). Germline V gives CDR1 LNHDA, CDR2 SQIVND (reference sequence). There are 15 residues in the CDR3. The V end was cut by 4 bases, the J end by 2 bases, with 14 bases between. The CDR3 reads CASSTLTDANYGYTF. As DNA, the CDR3 is TGTGCCAGTAGTACTTTGACAGATGCGAACTATGGCTACACCTTC.

Points on this clone: The sample carries other DNA sequences with the same CDR3. The chain is built from TRBV7-2 and TRBJ2-1; TRBD1 agrees at 7 bases. Looked up from germline, CDR1 is SGHTA and CDR2 is FQGNSA. The J segment lost 4 bases and the V segment lost 3 bases, leaving 0 bases of the junction unmatched. The CDR3 runs 13 residues. The CDR3 bases are TGTGCCAGCAGCTTGGGACAGTACAATGAGCAGTTCTTC. Protein: CASSLGQYNEQFF.

Regarding this clone: This same CDR3 is encoded by further DNA sequences in the sample. The chain uses TRBV9 and TRBJ1-1; D call uncertain. Trimming pared 2 bases from V and 5 bases from J, leaving 10 bases between. Germline V CDR1 and CDR2: SGDLS, YYNGEE. CDR3 size: 13 residues. The CDR3 bases are TGTGCCAGCAGCGTCGGTTATGGAACTGAAGCTTTCTTT. This encodes CASSVGYGTEAFF.

This clone has just one count. The chain uses TRBV5-1 and TRBJ2-5; 10 bases are shared with TRBD1. The CDR3 loop spans 15 amino acids. The germline V gene has CDR1 SGHRS and CDR2 YFSETQ. V gave up 3 bases and J gave up 5 bases; unmatched junction bases: 7. The CDR3 region is CASSSGQGGPETQYF. The CDR3 DNA reads TGCGCCAGCAGCTCCGGACAGGGGGGGCCCGAGACCCAGTACTTC.

This clone has only one observation. The gene calls are TRBV2 and TRBJ1-2; no clear D gene. The last part of the DNA fits TRBJ2-7 better; the J call may be wrong. The CDR3 length is 11 residues. CDR1 is SNHLY and CDR2 is FYNNEI in the germline V gene. The CDR3 loop is CASSGFNEQYF. For the CDR3, the DNA is TGTGCCAGCAGTGGCTTTAACGAGCAGTACTTC.

The chain joins TRBV7-7 to TRBJ2-1; D not certain. Germline loops: CDR1 SSHAT, CDR2 FNYEAQ (reference sequence). The CDR3 is 13 amino acids. V gave up 1 base and J gave up 6 bases, with 7 bases separating them. The CDR3 here is CASSLEGINEQFF. The CDR3 DNA is TGTGCCAGCAGCTTAGAAGGGATCAATGAGCAGTTCTTC.

The genes are TRBV5-1 and TRBJ1-2, with a possible D match to TRBD1 (6 bases). The CDR3 runs 13 residues. The germline gives CDR1 SGHRS, CDR2 YFSETQ. With 4 bases removed from V and 6 bases from J, the gap between germline ends came to 13 bases. The CDR3 here is CASSLLGGDGYTF. The CDR3 region has the DNA TGCGCCAGCAGCCTCTTAGGGGGTGATGGCTACACCTTC.

The V call is TRBV5-4, the J call TRBJ2-7; tentative D call: TRBD2 (5 bases). The CDR3 consists of 15 residues. Germline V gene sequence: CDR1 SGHNT, CDR2 YYREEE (reference sequence). Trimming shortened V by 0 bases and J by 0 bases, and 10 bases separated the two germline ends. CDR3 nucleotide sequence: TGTGCCAGCAGCTTGGTAGCGCAGAGCTCCTACGAGCAGTACTTC. Its protein is CASSLVAQSSYEQYF.

The V call is TRBV6-5, the J call TRBJ1-5; D ambiguous. V dropped 0 bases and J dropped 4 bases, with 4 bases sitting between them. The germline gives CDR1 MNHEY, CDR2 SVGAGI. The CDR3 runs 13 residues. CDR3: CASSYSQNQPQHF. CDR3 nucleotides: TGTGCCAGCAGTTACTCCCAGAATCAGCCCCAGCATTTT.

The chain recombines TRBV11-3 with TRBJ1-1; perhaps TRBD1 as D (5 bases). Looked up from germline, CDR1 is SGHNT and CDR2 is YENEEA. V lost 1 base and J lost 6, with 9 bases in between. This CDR3 is 13 amino acids long. The CDR3 region has the DNA TGTGCCAGCAGCTTAGTCGGGGGGGCTGAAGCTTTCTTT. Protein sequence: CASSLVGGAEAFF.

The genes are TRBV18 and TRBJ2-7; 8 bases are a match to TRBD1. V shed 3 bases, J shed 3 bases, and the junction held 4 bases outside the gene matches. The CDR3 consists of 14 residues. In germline, CDR1 is KGHSH, CDR2 LQKENI. In nucleotides, the CDR3 is TGTGCCAGCTCACCCGACAGGGGTGGCTACGAGCAGTACTTC. Translated: CASSPDRGGYEQYF.

Of note for this clone: The same CDR3 also results from other DNA sequences found in this sample. The V and J genes are TRBV6-1 and TRBJ2-3; 12 bases match TRBD2. The CDR3 runs to 15 residues. The junction had 1 base not matched to a gene; V was cut back by 2 bases and J by 4 bases. CDR1 is MNHNS, CDR2 SASEGT, per germline. The CDR3 loop is CASSELAGGPDTQYF. The DNA for the CDR3 is TGTGCCAGCAGTGAACTAGCGGGAGGGCCAGATACGCAGTATTTT.

The gene calls are TRBV10-2 and TRBJ2-7; D perhaps matches TRBD2 (6 bases). Germline V gives CDR1 WSHSY, CDR2 SAAADI. V was shortened by 3 bases and J by 5 bases, with 23 bases between the two germline ends. This CDR3 is 17 amino acids long. In DNA, the CDR3 is TGCGCCAGCAGTGACCTTGCTGGGGGGACGCAGAGGAACGAGCAGTACTTC. Amino acids: CASSDLAGGTQRNEQYF.

The chain uses TRBV5-1 and TRBJ1-4; D is unresolved. The germline V gene has CDR1 SGHRS and CDR2 YFSETQ. The CDR3 totals 14 residues. Deletions cut 5 bases from V and 3 bases from J, with 11 bases between. The CDR3 region has the DNA TGCGCCAGCAGTCTAGACATGGCTAATGAAAAACTGTTTTTT. Translation gives CASSLDMANEKLFF.

This clone was detected a few times. The chain recombines TRBV2 with TRBJ1-4; 10 bases are a match to TRBD1. V trimming: 4 bases; J trimming: 4 bases; junction bases outside the gene matches: 6. The germline V gene has CDR1 SNHLY and CDR2 FYNNEI. The CDR3 runs to 16 residues. The chain's CDR3 is CASSGATGGDNEKLFF. The CDR3 bases are TGTGCCAGCAGTGGTGCGACAGGGGGCGATAATGAAAAACTGTTTTTT.

The chain employs TRBV5-1 and TRBJ2-7; perhaps D is TRBD1 or TRBD2 (5 bases each). The CDR3 spans 14 residues. Trimming shortened V by 3 bases and J by 6 bases, and 16 bases separated the two germline ends. Germline V gives CDR1 SGHRS, CDR2 YFSETQ. The CDR3 protein is CASSSSGTHGEQYF. CDR3 DNA: TGCGCCAGCAGCTCATCCGGGACCCATGGCGAGCAGTACTTC.

This chain links TRBV19 with TRBJ1-6; maybe TRBD1 (6 bases). V was trimmed by 1 base and J by 9 bases, leaving 19 bases between them. The germline V gene has CDR1 LNHDA and CDR2 SQIVND (reference sequence). The CDR3 runs to 17 residues. The CDR3 sequence: CASSIGARRQEFSPLHF. The CDR3 bases are TGTGCCAGTAGTATAGGGGCACGGAGACAGGAGTTTTCACCCCTCCACTTT.